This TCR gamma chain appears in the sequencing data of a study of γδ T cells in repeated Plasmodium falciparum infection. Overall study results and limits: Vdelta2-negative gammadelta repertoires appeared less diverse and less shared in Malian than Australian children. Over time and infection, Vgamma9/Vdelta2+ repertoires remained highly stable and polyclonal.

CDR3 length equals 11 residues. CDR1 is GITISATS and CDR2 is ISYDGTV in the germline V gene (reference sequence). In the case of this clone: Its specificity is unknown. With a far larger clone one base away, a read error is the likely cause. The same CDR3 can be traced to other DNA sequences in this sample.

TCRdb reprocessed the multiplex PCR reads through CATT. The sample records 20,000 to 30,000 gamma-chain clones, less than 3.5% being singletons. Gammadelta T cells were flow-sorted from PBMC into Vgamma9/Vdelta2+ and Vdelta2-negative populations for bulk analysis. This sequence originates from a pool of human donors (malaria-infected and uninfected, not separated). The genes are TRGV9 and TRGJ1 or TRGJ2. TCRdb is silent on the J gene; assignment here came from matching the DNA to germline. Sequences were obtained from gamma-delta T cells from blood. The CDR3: CALWTFQKKLF. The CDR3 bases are TGTGCCCTGTGGACCTTTCAAAAGAAACTCTTT.